This T cell receptor beta chain comes out of a study of low-dose radiotherapy and immunotherapy resistance in tumors. Both TCRalpha and TCRbeta chains were reverse transcribed with V-gene-specific primers. With a constant-region primer and a V-primer adapter, TCRs were subjected to 20 PCR cycles of amplification. TCRdb called the reads again in MiXCR, with one record for every CDR3 protein. This table holds roughly 13,000 distinct CDR3 sequences, more than 50% found once. The CDR3 covers 14 residues. The V gene lost 3 bases and the J gene lost 6 bases, with 14 bases spanning the gap. The germline gives CDR1 MDHEN, CDR2 SYDVKM.

This sequence was found in a human donor with advanced metastatic prostate, ovarian, gallbladder or colorectal cancer (not recorded which). This table probably holds off-target reads from a library built for another chain. This rearrangement joins TRBV28 to TRBJ1-1; D remains ambiguous. The CDR3 spells CASSLFMGRAEAFF. CDR3 DNA sequence: TGTGCCAGCAGTTTGTTCATGGGGAGGGCTGAAGCTTTCTTT.